These 31 T cell receptor beta chains were sequenced from one sample in a study of blood T cell repertoires in COVID-19. The table came from immunoSEQ multiplex PCR; TCRdb's copy has only in-frame clones and leaves some out. The sample holds 250,000 to 350,000 clones; about 89% are singletons and the top ten take 0.94%. The sample was peripheral blood. The receptors come from a woman aged 40 to 50 who had recovered from COVID-19.

The V gene is TRBV19, the J gene TRBJ2-7, with 8 bases fitting TRBD1. V dropped 4 bases and J dropped 2; count of bases not matched to a gene: 10. In germline, CDR1 is LNHDA, CDR2 SQIVND (reference sequence). This CDR3 has 16 amino acids. The CDR3 bases are TGTGCCAGTAGTAGGGCAACAGGGGGTCTCCCCTACGAGCAGTACTTC. It yields the protein CASSRATGGLPYEQYF. Full variable domain (remainder filled in from reference TRBV19 and TRBJ2-7): DGGITQSPKYLFRKEGQNVTLSCEQNLNHDAMYWYRQDPGQGLRLIYYSQIVNDFQKGDIAEGYSVSREKKESFPLTVTSAQKNPTAFYLCASSRATGGLPYEQYFGPGTRLTVT.

CDR3 protein: CAWTTRSLSTDTQYF. Written as DNA, the CDR3 is TGTGCCTGGACCACCCGTTCGCTAAGCACAGATACGCAGTATTTT. The chain combines TRBV30 with TRBJ2-3; D gene ambiguous. The CDR3 has 15 amino acids. Germline CDR1 is GTSNPN and CDR2 is SVGIG (reference sequence). Trimming pared 4 bases from V and 0 bases from J, leaving 14 bases between.

The chain carries TRBV5-1 and TRBJ2-1; D possibly corresponds to TRBD2 (5 bases). The germline gives CDR1 SGHRS, CDR2 YFSETQ. Trimming pared 4 bases from V and 12 bases from J, leaving 17 bases between. This CDR3 has 13 residues. The CDR3 DNA reads TGCGCCAGCAGCCTGGAAGGGAGTCCGTGGCAGTTCTTC. Translated: CASSLEGSPWQFF.

The chain links TRBV19 to TRBJ1-2; tentative D call: TRBD1 (5 bases). Germline CDR1 reads LNHDA; CDR2 reads SQIVND (reference sequence). The CDR3 runs to 12 residues. V was shortened by 6 bases and J by 3 bases, with 8 bases between the two germline ends. The CDR3 protein is CASSRADYGYTF. For the CDR3, the DNA is TGTGCCAGTAGCAGGGCCGACTATGGCTACACCTTC.

As DNA, the CDR3 is TGTGCCAGCAGCCTAAGACCGGGACAGGGTCTGGGGTATGGCTACACCTTC. Translation: CASSLRPGQGLGYGYTF. This chain joins TRBV5-6 and TRBJ1-2; 9 nucleotides align to TRBD1. CDR1 and CDR2 from the germline V gene are SGHDT and YYEEEE. The CDR3 contains 17 residues. V dropped 4 bases and J dropped 5; count of bases not matched to a gene: 15.

CDR3 residues: CATAATSGNTIYF. Here the CDR3 DNA reads TGTGCCACGGCGGCGACCTCTGGAAACACCATATATTTT. V usage is TRBV24-1 and J usage is TRBJ1-3; unclear D gene. From germline, CDR1 is KGHDR and CDR2 SFDVKD. The CDR3 contains 13 residues. V lost 10 bases and J 0 bases, leaving 9 bases between the germline ends.

This clone was seen only once. This chain connects TRBV6-6 to TRBJ2-3; 8 bases agree with TRBD1. The CDR3 length is 16 residues. V dropped 2 bases and J dropped 2; count of bases not matched to a gene: 6. Germline CDR1 MNHNY, CDR2 SVGAGI (reference sequence). The CDR3 is CASSYAGTGHTDTQYF. In DNA, the CDR3 is TGTGCCAGCAGTTACGCCGGGACAGGCCACACAGATACGCAGTATTTT.

V gene TRBV4-1 combines with J gene TRBJ1-1; no definite D call. Looked up from germline, CDR1 is MGHRA and CDR2 is YSYEKL. V shed 0 bases and J shed 1 base, with 6 bases lying between them. This CDR3 is built from 14 residues. The CDR3 sequence: CASSQDARNTEAFF. CDR3 nucleotides: TGCGCCAGCAGCCAAGACGCGCGGAACACTGAAGCTTTCTTT.

The chain recombines TRBV7-6 with TRBJ2-7; TRBD1 might be the D (6 bases). Germline CDR1 is SGHVS and CDR2 is FNYEAQ. V was trimmed by 5 bases and J by 6 bases, leaving 23 bases between them. This CDR3 comprises 16 residues. This chain's CDR3 is CASSPQGSRNGGEQYF. Here the CDR3 DNA reads TGTGCCAGCAGCCCGCAGGGGTCTCGAAACGGCGGCGAGCAGTACTTC.

This rearrangement joins TRBV5-4 to TRBJ2-3; 12 nucleotides line up with TRBD2. CDR1 and CDR2 from the germline V gene are SGHNT and YYREEE (reference sequence). This CDR3 contains 17 residues. V shed 4 bases and J 2 bases; nucleotides not matched to a gene: 8. CDR3 DNA sequence: TGTGCCAGCAGCCGGAGACTAGCGGGAGTTGTCACAGATACGCAGTATTTT. Its translation: CASSRRLAGVVTDTQYF. The whole variable domain, remainder taken from reference TRBV5-4 and TRBJ2-3, is ETGVTQSPTHLIKTRGQQVTLRCSSQSGHNTVSWYQQALGQGPQFIFQYYREEENGRGNFPPRFSGLQFPNYSSELNVNALELDDSALYLCASSRRLAGVVTDTQYFGPGTRLTVL.

This clone was detected only once. The CDR3 loop is CASSSGLAASTDTQYF. CDR3 nucleotides: TGTGCCAGCTCAAGCGGACTAGCGGCTAGCACAGATACGCAGTATTTT. The genes are TRBV18 and TRBJ2-3; 10 bases align to TRBD2. The germline CDR1 and CDR2 sequences are KGHSH and LQKENI. The CDR3 length is 16 residues. The V segment lost 5 bases and the J segment 0 bases; nucleotides outside the gene matches: 5. Full variable domain (outside the CDR3, taken from reference TRBV18 and TRBJ2-3): NAGVMQNPRHLVRRRGQEARLRCSPMKGHSHVYWYRQLPEEGLKFMVYLQKENIIDESGMPKERFSAEFPKEGPSILRIQQVVRGDSAAYFCASSSGLAASTDTQYFGPGTRLTVL.

The V gene is TRBV30, the J gene TRBJ2-1; 11 nucleotides align to TRBD1. In germline, CDR1 is GTSNPN, CDR2 SVGIG (reference sequence). This CDR3 has 15 residues. Losses at the gene ends were 3 bases for V and 3 bases for J; bases not matched to a gene: 4. The CDR3 sequence is CAWRGQGANYNEQFF. In nucleotides, the CDR3 is TGTGCCTGGAGAGGACAGGGGGCGAACTACAATGAGCAGTTCTTC.

The chain uses TRBV30 and TRBJ1-4, with 9 positions matching TRBD1. The CDR3 extends over 13 amino acids. The trim removed 4 bases at V and 10 bases at J, leaving 7 bases unmatched. Germline V gives CDR1 GTSNPN, CDR2 SVGIG (reference sequence). CDR3 coding DNA: TGTGCCTGGAATGAACAGGGGGCAAGAAAACTGTTTTTT. This translates into CAWNEQGARKLFF.

The J gene is TRBJ2-7, the V gene TRBV20-1; D possibly corresponds to TRBD1 (5 bases). Trimming took 7 bases from V and 3 from J, leaving 10 bases between them. Per germline, CDR1 DFQATT and CDR2 SNEGSKA (reference sequence). CDR3 length: 11 amino acids. The CDR3 DNA reads TGCAGTGTTGCCAGGGACTACGAGCAGTACTTC. Translating it yields CSVARDYEQYF.

This chain joins TRBV19 and TRBJ2-3; maybe TRBD2 (5 bases). Trimming left V 5 bases short and J 1 base short, with 13 bases between. Per the germline V gene, CDR1 is LNHDA and CDR2 is SQIVND (reference sequence). The CDR3 contains 15 residues. In DNA form, the CDR3 reads TGTGCCAGTAGTGCAGCGGTGATGGGCACAGATACGCAGTATTTT. Protein sequence: CASSAAVMGTDTQYF.

The rearrangement uses TRBV2 and TRBJ2-7, with D possibly matching TRBD1 (6 bases). V lost 6 bases and J 11 bases, leaving 20 bases between the germline ends. Germline V CDR1 and CDR2: SNHLY, FYNNEI. The CDR3 sequence is 13 residues long. The CDR3 DNA reads TGTGCCAGCAGCTCGCTACGACAGGCCGCTGAGTACTTC. Protein product: CASSSLRQAAEYF.

The V and J genes are TRBV30 and TRBJ1-5, with TRBD1 as a possible D gene (5 bases). This CDR3 contains 13 residues. Trimming stripped 2 bases from V and 7 bases from J, with 12 bases between. CDR1 is GTSNPN and CDR2 is SVGIG in the germline V gene (reference sequence). CDR3 loop: CAWSWGRDQPQHF. CDR3 bases: TGTGCCTGGAGTTGGGGGAGGGACCAGCCCCAGCATTTT.

The rearrangement uses TRBV9 and TRBJ2-7, with D possibly matching TRBD1 (6 bases). Germline V gives CDR1 SGDLS, CDR2 YYNGEE. The CDR3 has 15 amino acids. The V end was cut by 2 bases, the J end by 3 bases, with 15 bases between. Here the CDR3 DNA reads TGTGCCAGCAGCGTCCAAACAGGGCCGAACTACGAGCAGTACTTC. It encodes CASSVQTGPNYEQYF.

This clone has only a few counts. This chain links TRBV24-1 with TRBJ2-1; 12 bases agree with TRBD2. V lost 1 base to trimming and J lost 8 bases; unmatched junction nucleotides: 5. The V gene's germline CDR1 is KGHDR and CDR2 SFDVKD. The CDR3 has 16 amino acids. CDR3 in amino acids: CATSDLRLAGVDEQFF. The CDR3 DNA follows: TGTGCCACCAGTGATTTACGACTAGCGGGAGTCGATGAGCAGTTCTTC.

V usage is TRBV5-8 and J usage is TRBJ2-2, with D maybe TRBD1 (6 bases). Germline V lookup: CDR1 SGHTS, CDR2 YDEGEE. Between the trimmed V and J ends, which lost 4 bases and 5 bases, there was a span of 15 bases. The CDR3 is 15 amino acids. CDR3 sequence reads: CASSRTALGTGELFF. In DNA, the CDR3 is TGTGCCAGCAGCAGGACAGCCCTCGGGACCGGGGAGCTGTTTTTT. The whole variable domain, remainder taken from reference TRBV5-8 and TRBJ2-2, is EAGVTQSPTHLIKTRGQQATLRCSPISGHTSVYWYQQALGLGLQFLLWYDEGEERNRGNFPPRFSGRQFPNYSSELNVNALELEDSALYLCASSRTALGTGELFFGEGSRLTVL.

This clone was found a few times. The chain combines TRBV27 with TRBJ1-5, with 8 bases fitting TRBD1. The CDR3 is 14 residues long. The V gene end was trimmed by 5 bases and the J gene end by 6 bases; junction bases not matched to a gene: 6. CDR1 MNHEY and CDR2 SMNVEV come from the germline V gene (reference sequence). The CDR3 sequence: CASSRQGWAQPQHF. In DNA, the CDR3 is TGTGCCAGCAGTAGACAGGGGTGGGCTCAGCCCCAGCATTTT.

The V and J genes are TRBV6-5 and TRBJ2-1, with TRBD1 matching 7 bases. Trimming removed 4 bases from V and 4 bases from J; junction bases left unmatched: 7. CDR3 length: 15 residues. Germline values: CDR1 MNHEY, CDR2 SVGAGI. CDR3 sequence reads: CASSSTGTAYNEQFF. In DNA, the CDR3 is TGTGCCAGCAGTTCGACCGGGACAGCTTACAATGAGCAGTTCTTC.

V is TRBV6-5 and J is TRBJ2-5; D gene unclear. Germline V gene sequence: CDR1 MNHEY, CDR2 SVGAGI. The CDR3 is made up of 15 amino acids. V was trimmed by 0 bases and J by 2 bases, leaving 10 bases between them. This CDR3 reads CASSYSAGWQETQYF. CDR3 in DNA: TGTGCCAGCAGTTACTCCGCCGGGTGGCAAGAGACCCAGTACTTC.

This clone came up once. The J gene is TRBJ1-2, the V gene TRBV27; D perhaps matches TRBD1 (5 bases). Germline CDR1 MNHEY, CDR2 SMNVEV (reference sequence). This CDR3 has 19 residues. V dropped 0 bases and J dropped 4 bases, with 24 bases sitting between them. The DNA for the CDR3 is TGTGCCAGCAGTTTATCGGCGGTGGGGCGGGATGGGTATGGCTATGGCTACACCTTC. Its translation is CASSLSAVGRDGYGYGYTF.

The chain uses TRBV27 and TRBJ1-6; D call uncertain. The CDR3 has 14 residues. Germline CDR1 reads MNHEY; CDR2 reads SMNVEV (reference sequence). Between the trimmed V and J ends, which lost 3 bases and 7 bases, there was a span of 10 bases. The CDR3 region has the DNA TGTGCCAGCAGTTTCCTCGTGAGCAATTCACCCCTCCACTTT. Protein: CASSFLVSNSPLHF.

The V call is TRBV7-9, the J call TRBJ2-2, with 9 bases that match TRBD1. CDR1 SEHNR and CDR2 FQNEAQ come from the germline V gene (reference sequence). Germline trimming cut 10 bases from V and 6 bases from J; bases unmatched to any gene: 6. The CDR3 is 13 residues long. The CDR3 loop reads CATPGQGPGELFF. For the CDR3, the DNA is TGTGCCACGCCGGGACAGGGTCCCGGGGAGCTGTTTTTT.

CDR3 region: CAWSVPTYGEKLFF. The CDR3 nucleotides read TGTGCCTGGAGTGTACCCACCTACGGTGAAAAACTGTTTTTT. The chain joins TRBV30 to TRBJ1-4; D is unresolved. The CDR3 spans 14 residues. Looked up from germline, CDR1 is GTSNPN and CDR2 is SVGIG (reference sequence). Deletions cut 0 bases from V and 7 bases from J, with 12 bases between.

A few counts support this clone. At one of its ends the junction is not consistent with the germline gene, which may arise from a read error. The CDR3 reads CASSLNEAGEIF. The CDR3 coding sequence is TGCGCCAGCAGCCTGAATGAAGCGGGCGAGATCTTT. The rearrangement uses TRBV5-1 and TRBJ1-1; D not certain. Germline-derived CDR1 and CDR2 are SGHRS and YFSETQ. CDR3 length equals 12 residues. Drawing the rest from reference TRBV5-1 and TRBJ1-1, the complete variable domain is KAGVTQTPRYLIKTRGQQVTLSCSPISGHRSVSWYQQTPGQGLQFLFEYFSETQRNKGNFPGRFSGRQFSNSRSEMNVSTLELGDSALYLCASSLNEAGEIFGQGTRLTVV.

The genes are TRBV18 and TRBJ1-1; D not certain. Trimming removed 2 bases from V and 5 bases from J, with 9 bases in between. Germline V lookup: CDR1 KGHSH, CDR2 LQKENI. This CDR3 contains 13 residues. The CDR3 DNA follows: TGTGCCAGCTCACCAGGGCAAGCAACTGAAGCTTTCTTT. The encoded protein is CASSPGQATEAFF.

J is TRBJ2-7 and V is TRBV5-6, with TRBD2 identical over 9 bases. V lost 2 bases to trimming and J lost 7 bases; unmatched junction nucleotides: 4. The CDR3 runs 13 residues. CDR1 is SGHDT, CDR2 YYEEEE, per germline. CDR3 sequence (DNA): TGTGCCAGCAGCTTCGTGACTAGCGGAGAGCAGTACTTC. Its protein is CASSFVTSGEQYF.

The chain combines TRBV30 with TRBJ1-4, with 7 bases identical to TRBD1. The V gene end was trimmed by 5 bases and the J gene end by 7 bases; junction bases not matched to a gene: 10. CDR1 is GTSNPN and CDR2 is SVGIG in the germline V gene (reference sequence). The CDR3 consists of 14 residues. For the CDR3, the DNA is TGTGCCTGGTTGGCCCGGGACAGCAGTGAAAAACTGTTTTTT. It specifies CAWLARDSSEKLFF.